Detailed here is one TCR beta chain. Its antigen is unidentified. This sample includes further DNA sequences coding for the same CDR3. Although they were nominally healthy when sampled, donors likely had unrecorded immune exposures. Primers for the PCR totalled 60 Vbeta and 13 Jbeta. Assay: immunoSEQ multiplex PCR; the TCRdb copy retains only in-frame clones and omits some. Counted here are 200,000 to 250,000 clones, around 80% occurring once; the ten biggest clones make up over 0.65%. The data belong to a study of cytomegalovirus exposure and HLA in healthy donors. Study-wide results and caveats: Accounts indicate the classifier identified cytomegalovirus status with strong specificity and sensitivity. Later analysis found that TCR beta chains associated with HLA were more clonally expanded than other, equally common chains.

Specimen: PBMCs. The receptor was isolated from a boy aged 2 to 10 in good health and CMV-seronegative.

The CDR3 DNA follows: TGTGCCAGCAGCTTGGTTGGGGGCGGAGGCGAGCAGTACTTC. This translates into CASSLVGGGGEQYF. This rearrangement joins TRBV5-6 to TRBJ2-7; weak D call: TRBD1 (6 bases). Germline V gene sequence: CDR1 SGHDT, CDR2 YYEEEE. The V end was cut by 0 bases, the J end by 6 bases, with 13 bases between. The CDR3 extends over 14 amino acids. The full variable domain, its missing parts supplied by reference TRBV5-6 and TRBJ2-7, is DAGVTQSPTHLIKTRGQQVTLRCSPKSGHDTVSWYQQALGQGPQFIFQYYEEEERQRGNFPDRFSGHQFPNYSSELNVNALLLGDSALYLCASSLVGGGGEQYFGPGTRLTVT.